This is a list of T cell receptor beta chains from one sample in a study of tumor-infiltrating lymphocytes in localized non-small cell lung cancer. TCRdb's copy holds only in-frame clones and misses some; the assay was immunoSEQ multiplex PCR. The sample has some 30,000 clones, 80% to 90% seen once; the top ten hold roughly 1.9%. What was sequenced was lung tumor tissue. These receptors came from a human donor with non-small cell lung cancer. Each CDR3 is given with its conserved first and last residue. The order of the fields is V gene, D gene, J gene, clone size, CDR3 protein, CDR3 DNA. The D gene is left open where the match is weak. Clone size is not always given. Where it is, it says once, few, many or a class for expanded clones.

TRBV6-5	TRBD1	TRBJ1-6	.	CASSAGGSYNSPLHF	TGTGCCAGCAGTGCAGGGGGCTCCTATAATTCACCCCTCCACTTT
TRBV30	TRBD1	TRBJ1-2	.	CAWSVGGAGESGYTF	TGTGCCTGGAGTGTAGGGGGCGCGGGGGAGTCGGGCTACACCTTC
TRBV9	TRBD1	TRBJ1-2	.	CASSPIGTEQSGYTF	TGTGCCAGCAGCCCGATCGGGACAGAACAGAGTGGCTACACCTTC
TRBV6-5	.	TRBJ1-6	.	CASSLRRSGVAPLHF	TGTGCCAGCAGTTTACGGAGATCAGGGGTGGCACCCCTCCACTTT
TRBV18	.	TRBJ1-3	.	CASSPRQVEGNTIYF	TGTGCCAGCTCACCACGACAGGTGGAGGGAAACACCATATATTTT
TRBV14	TRBD1	TRBJ1-4	medium-sized	CASSRRGQGKLFF	TGTGCCAGCAGCCGAAGGGGACAGGGGAAACTGTTTTTT
TRBV7-9	.	TRBJ1-1	.	CASSFAGLAFF	TGTGCCAGCAGCTTCGCCGGGTTAGCTTTCTTT
TRBV19	.	TRBJ1-2	.	CASSIEGPKKDRGYTF	TGTGCCAGTAGTATAGAGGGACCCAAAAAGGATCGTGGCTACACCTTC
TRBV19	TRBD1	TRBJ2-3	.	CASRDRGRRTDTQYF	TGTGCCAGTAGGGACAGGGGGCGACGCACAGATACGCAGTATTTT
TRBV11-2	.	TRBJ1-1	.	CASSLAMNTEAFF	TGTGCCAGCAGCTTAGCGATGAACACTGAAGCTTTCTTT
TRBV30	TRBD1	TRBJ1-4	.	CAWSGQGSDEKLFF	TGTGCCTGGAGTGGACAGGGTAGCGATGAAAAACTGTTTTTT
TRBV19	.	TRBJ2-7	.	CASSMLGQTYEQYF	TGTGCCAGTAGTATGCTTGGACAAACTTACGAGCAGTACTTC
TRBV18	.	TRBJ1-4	.	CASSLLRGTTNEKLFF	TGTGCCAGCTCCCTACTTAGGGGAACAACTAATGAAAAACTGTTTTTT
TRBV11-2	TRBD2	TRBJ2-3	few	CASSIRTSGGTDTQYF	TGTGCCAGCAGCATTCGGACTAGCGGGGGGACAGATACGCAGTATTTT
TRBV30	TRBD1	TRBJ1-1	.	CAWRTGGNEWNTEAFF	TGTGCCTGGAGGACAGGGGGTAACGAATGGAACACTGAAGCTTTCTTT
TRBV27	.	TRBJ1-2	.	CASSLSIRAGAGNYGYTF	TGTGCCAGCAGTTTATCGATTAGGGCAGGGGCTGGGAACTATGGCTACACCTTC
TRBV2	TRBD1	TRBJ2-3	.	CASSFRQGFSADTQYF	TGTGCCAGCAGTTTCAGACAGGGTTTCTCGGCAGATACGCAGTATTTT
TRBV30	TRBD2	TRBJ2-1	.	CAWRLAGSYNEQFF	TGTGCCTGGAGACTAGCGGGTTCCTACAATGAGCAGTTCTTC
TRBV11-3	.	TRBJ2-2	.	CASSSQDRSPGELFF	TGTGCCAGCAGCTCCCAGGACCGTTCCCCTGGGGAGCTGTTTTTT
TRBV19	.	TRBJ1-5	once	CASRTAFYQPQHF	TGTGCCAGTAGGACAGCATTTTATCAGCCCCAGCATTTT
TRBV2	.	TRBJ2-7	.	CASSQLADSYEQYF	TGTGCCAGCAGTCAACTCGCGGACTCCTACGAGCAGTACTTC
TRBV30	TRBD1	TRBJ1-1	once	CAWTRDRDGTEAFF	TGTGCCTGGACCAGGGACAGGGATGGCACTGAAGCTTTCTTT
TRBV25-1	TRBD1	TRBJ2-1	once	CASSPGQGPYNEQFF	TGTGCCAGCAGCCCGGGACAGGGGCCGTACAATGAGCAGTTCTTC
TRBV19	TRBD2	TRBJ2-7	.	CASSMRLAGAYEQYF	TGTGCCAGTAGTATGAGGCTAGCGGGGGCCTACGAGCAGTACTTC
TRBV5-6	TRBD2	TRBJ2-1	.	CASTDVAGPYNEQFF	TGTGCCAGCACCGACGTAGCGGGACCCTACAATGAGCAGTTCTTC
TRBV5-1	TRBD1	TRBJ2-3	.	CASSLRDRGGTDTQYF	TGCGCCAGCAGCCTCCGGGACAGGGGTGGCACAGATACGCAGTATTTT
TRBV5-4	.	TRBJ2-1	.	CASSLAAGNEQFF	TGTGCCAGCAGCTTGGCGGCGGGGAATGAGCAGTTCTTC
TRBV6-5	.	TRBJ2-7	.	CASSSSTNHYEQYF	TGTGCCAGCAGTTCCTCGACAAACCACTACGAGCAGTACTTC
TRBV20-1	.	TRBJ1-1	once	CSAVFATEAFF	TGCAGTGCCGTATTTGCGACCGAAGCTTTCTTT
TRBV2	.	TRBJ2-5	.	CASQRETQYF	TGTGCCAGCCAGCGAGAGACCCAGTACTTC
TRBV7-8	TRBD2	TRBJ2-7	.	CASSLGLAGSYEQYF	TGTGCCAGCAGCTTAGGGTTAGCGGGCTCCTACGAGCAGTACTTC
TRBV18	TRBD1	TRBJ1-6	once	CASSPTGVDRSPLHF	TGTGCCAGCTCACCCACAGGGGTGGATAGGTCACCCCTCCACTTT
TRBV5-5	.	TRBJ2-7	.	CASSWPLKSSYEQYF	TGTGCCAGCAGTTGGCCCCTCAAAAGCTCCTACGAGCAGTACTTC
TRBV15	.	TRBJ1-1	.	CATSRVTEAFF	TGTGCCACCAGCAGAGTTACTGAAGCTTTCTTT
TRBV6-1	.	TRBJ1-2	.	CASSEAYRAGGYTF	TGTGCCAGCAGTGAAGCGTACAGGGCGGGCGGCTACACCTTC
TRBV7-2	.	TRBJ2-7	.	CASSLVAGPFAKQYF	TGTGCCAGCAGCTTAGTTGCGGGGCCTTTTGCGAAGCAGTACTTC
TRBV5-3	.	TRBJ2-3	.	CARSWADTQYF	TGTGCCAGAAGCTGGGCGGATACGCAGTATTTT
TRBV6-5	.	TRBJ2-7	.	CASSSTGIYEQYF	TGTGCCAGCAGTTCTACAGGGATCTACGAGCAGTACTTC
TRBV19	.	TRBJ2-3	.	CASSPTPTSTDTQYF	TGTGCCAGTAGCCCTACACCTACTAGCACAGATACGCAGTATTTT
TRBV20-1	.	TRBJ2-7	.	CSANDNYEQYF	TGCAGTGCAAACGACAACTACGAGCAGTACTTC
TRBV2	.	TRBJ2-3	.	CASSTGITDTQYF	TGTGCCAGCAGTACAGGCATCACAGATACGCAGTATTTT
TRBV30	.	TRBJ2-1	.	CAWRNYNEQFF	TGTGCCTGGAGAAACTACAATGAGCAGTTCTTC
TRBV7-2	.	TRBJ1-3	.	CASSPESHSGNTIYF	TGTGCCAGCAGCCCCGAGTCCCACTCTGGAAACACCATATATTTT
TRBV4-3	.	TRBJ2-3	.	CASSQGTLGTDTQYF	TGCGCCAGCAGCCAAGGGACCCTAGGGACAGATACGCAGTATTTT
TRBV10-3	TRBD1	TRBJ1-1	.	CAIAPQGAGEAFF	TGTGCCATCGCACCACAGGGGGCAGGTGAAGCTTTCTTT